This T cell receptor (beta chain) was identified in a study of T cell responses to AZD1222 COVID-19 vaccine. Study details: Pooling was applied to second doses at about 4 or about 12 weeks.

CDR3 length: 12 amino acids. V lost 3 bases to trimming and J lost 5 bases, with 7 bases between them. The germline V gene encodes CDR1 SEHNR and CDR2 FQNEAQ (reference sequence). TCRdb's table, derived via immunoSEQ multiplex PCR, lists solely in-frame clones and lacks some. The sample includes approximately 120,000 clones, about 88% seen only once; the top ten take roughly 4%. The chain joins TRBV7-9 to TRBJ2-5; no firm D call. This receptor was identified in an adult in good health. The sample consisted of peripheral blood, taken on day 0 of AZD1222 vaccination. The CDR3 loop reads CASSFNPETQYF. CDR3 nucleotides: TGTGCCAGCAGCTTCAATCCGGAGACCCAGTACTTC.